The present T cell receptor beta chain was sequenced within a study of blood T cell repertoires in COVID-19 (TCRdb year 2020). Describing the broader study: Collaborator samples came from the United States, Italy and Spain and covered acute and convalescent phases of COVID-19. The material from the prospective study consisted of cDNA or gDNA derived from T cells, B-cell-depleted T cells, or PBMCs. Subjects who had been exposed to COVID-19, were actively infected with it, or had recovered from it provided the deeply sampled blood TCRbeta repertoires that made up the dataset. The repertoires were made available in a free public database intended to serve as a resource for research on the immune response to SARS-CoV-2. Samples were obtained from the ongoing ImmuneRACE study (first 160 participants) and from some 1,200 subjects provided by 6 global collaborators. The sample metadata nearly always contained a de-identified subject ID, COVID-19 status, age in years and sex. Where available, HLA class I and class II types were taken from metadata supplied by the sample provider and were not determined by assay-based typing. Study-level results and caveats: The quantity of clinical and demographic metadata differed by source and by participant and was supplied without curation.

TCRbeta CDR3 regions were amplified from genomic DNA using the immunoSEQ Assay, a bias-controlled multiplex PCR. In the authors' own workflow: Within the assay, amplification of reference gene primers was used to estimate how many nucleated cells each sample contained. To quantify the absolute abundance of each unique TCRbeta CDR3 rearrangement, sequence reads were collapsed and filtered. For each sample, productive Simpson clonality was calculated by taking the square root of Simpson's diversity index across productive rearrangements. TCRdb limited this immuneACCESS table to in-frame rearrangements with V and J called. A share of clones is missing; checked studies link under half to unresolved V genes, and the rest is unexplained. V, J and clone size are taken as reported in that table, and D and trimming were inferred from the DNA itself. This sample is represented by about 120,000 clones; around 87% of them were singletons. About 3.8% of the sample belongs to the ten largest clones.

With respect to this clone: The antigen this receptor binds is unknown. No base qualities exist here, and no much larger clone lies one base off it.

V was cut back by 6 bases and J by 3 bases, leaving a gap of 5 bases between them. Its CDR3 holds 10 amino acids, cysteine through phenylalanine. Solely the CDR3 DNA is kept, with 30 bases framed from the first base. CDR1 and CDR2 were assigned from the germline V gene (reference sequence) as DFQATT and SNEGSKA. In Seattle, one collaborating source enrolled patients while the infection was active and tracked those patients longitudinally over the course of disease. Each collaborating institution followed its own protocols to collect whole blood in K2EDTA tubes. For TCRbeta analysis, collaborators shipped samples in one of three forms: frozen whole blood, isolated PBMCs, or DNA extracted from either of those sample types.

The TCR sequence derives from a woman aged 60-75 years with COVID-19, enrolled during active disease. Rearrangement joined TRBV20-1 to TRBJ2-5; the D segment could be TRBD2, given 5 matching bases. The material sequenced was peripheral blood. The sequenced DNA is TGCAGTGCGGGAGAAGAGACCCAGTACTTC. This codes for CSAGEETQYF.